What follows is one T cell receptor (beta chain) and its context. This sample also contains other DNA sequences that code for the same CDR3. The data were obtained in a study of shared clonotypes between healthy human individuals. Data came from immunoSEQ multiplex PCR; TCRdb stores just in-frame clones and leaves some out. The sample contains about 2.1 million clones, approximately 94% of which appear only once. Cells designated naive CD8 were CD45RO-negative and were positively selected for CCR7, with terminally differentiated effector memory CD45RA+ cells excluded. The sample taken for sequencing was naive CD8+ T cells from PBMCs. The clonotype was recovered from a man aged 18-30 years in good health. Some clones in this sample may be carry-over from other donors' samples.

CDR3 bases: TGTGCCAGCAGGGTCGGAGCGAACACTGAAGCTTTCTTT. Protein: CASRVGANTEAFF. The chain joins TRBV27 to TRBJ1-1; the D is unclear. This CDR3 has 13 residues. With 6 bases removed from V and 1 base from J, the gap between germline ends came to 9 bases. CDR1 is MNHEY and CDR2 is SMNVEV in the germline V gene (reference sequence).